The present entry profiles one TCR beta chain with its context. This entry comes from a study of shared clonotypes between healthy human individuals. TCRdb's copy holds only in-frame clones and misses some; the assay was immunoSEQ multiplex PCR. The sample lists about 2.3 million clones; approximately 95% were seen once. Germline values: CDR1 SGHRS, CDR2 YFSETQ. V was trimmed by 4 bases and J by 3 bases, leaving 10 bases between them. The length of the CDR3 is 13 residues. The clonotype was recovered from a man aged 18 to 29 in good health. Some clones in this sample may be carry-over from other donors' samples. Sequenced sample: naive CD4+ T cells from PBMCs. The subset denotes: CD45RA+ positively selected. This chain joins TRBV5-1 and TRBJ1-1, with unresolved D. The CDR3 spells CASSPTRYTEAFF. The CDR3 DNA sequence: TGCGCCAGCAGCCCGACTCGATACACTGAAGCTTTCTTT.